What follows are 11 T cell receptor beta chains derived from one specimen sequenced in a study of control samples from healthy donors and cancer patients. Measured with immunoSEQ multiplex PCR; TCRdb has only the in-frame clones, and not every one. The table lists some 49,000 clones, more than 90% of them singletons, with 0.65% to 0.9% in the top ten. The sequencing input was PBMCs. All receptors come from a man aged 25 to 45 with colorectal cancer.

This chain uses TRBV11-2 with TRBJ1-5; D is ambiguous. This CDR3 has 14 residues. Looked up from germline, CDR1 is SGHAT and CDR2 is FQNNGV. Deletions cut 2 bases from V and 4 bases from J, with 9 bases between. In nucleotides, the CDR3 is TGTGCCAGCAGCTTATTATCTCCTAATCAGCCCCAGCATTTT. Protein: CASSLLSPNQPQHF. Combining the CDR3 with reference TRBV11-2 and TRBJ1-5 gives the whole variable domain EAGVAQSPRYKIIEKRQSVAFWCNPISGHATLYWYQQILGQGPKLLIQFQNNGVVDDSQLPKDRFSAERLKGVDSTLKIQPAKLEDSAVYLCASSLLSPNQPQHFGDGTRLSIL.

This chain joins TRBV27 and TRBJ1-2; 9 bases map to TRBD1. The CDR3 runs to 22 residues. CDR1 and CDR2 (germline): MNHEY, SMNVEV (reference sequence). V was pared by 2 bases and J by 5 bases, with 27 bases of the junction left unmatched. CDR3 DNA sequence: TGTGCCAGCAGTTTAAAGGGACAGGGTTCATCGGTGGCGAGAGTAAAAGGGTATGGCTACACCTTC. Its protein product is CASSLKGQGSSVARVKGYGYTF.

The V call is TRBV7-8, the J call TRBJ1-2; TRBD1 is a possible D gene (5 bases). Trimming took off 1 base at V and 5 bases at J, with 5 bases between the two ends. The CDR3 covers 12 residues. Germline lookup yields CDR1 SGHVS and CDR2 FQNEAQ. The CDR3 DNA follows: TGTGCCAGCAGCTTAGGGGGGTATGGCTACACCTTC. Translated, it gives CASSLGGYGYTF.

The chain combines TRBV19 with TRBJ1-1; D is uncertain. Germline V gene sequence: CDR1 LNHDA, CDR2 SQIVND (reference sequence). V lost 10 bases to trimming and J lost 1 base, with 7 bases between them. The CDR3 length is 11 residues. The CDR3 nucleotides are TGTGCCACAGGATCGAACACTGAAGCTTTCTTT. Encoded protein: CATGSNTEAFF.

In this sample, this clone turned up once. This chain connects TRBV6-5 to TRBJ1-4; D not certain. This CDR3 has 15 residues. With 8 bases removed from V and 4 bases from J, the gap between germline ends came to 17 bases. The germline CDR1 and CDR2 sequences are MNHEY and SVGAGI. CDR3 region: CASSLLLGVNEKLFF. The CDR3 DNA reads TGTGCCAGCTCGTTACTCCTGGGAGTTAATGAAAAACTGTTTTTT.

This rearrangement joins TRBV6-2 or TRBV6-3 to TRBJ2-3, with 7 bases matching TRBD1. The CDR3 has 13 amino acids. Looked up from germline, CDR1 is MNHEY and CDR2 is SVGEGT. The ends lost 6 bases at V and 6 bases at J; junction bases unmatched: 6. Here the CDR3 DNA reads TGTGCCAGCAGCGACAGGGAGTCCGATACGCAGTATTTT. It yields the protein CASSDRESDTQYF.

V usage is TRBV5-1 and J usage is TRBJ1-4; 10 bases agree with TRBD1. With V trimmed by 4 bases and J by 8 bases, 11 bases remained unmatched. CDR3 length equals 16 residues. The V gene's germline CDR1 is SGHRS and CDR2 YFSETQ. The CDR3, as DNA: TGCGCCAGCAGCCCCCAACTCGGACAGGGGGAAGAAAAACTGTTTTTT. Translation: CASSPQLGQGEEKLFF.

This rearrangement joins TRBV7-2 to TRBJ2-1; D is undetermined. Trimming removed 5 bases from V and 2 bases from J, with 13 bases in between. Germline V CDR1 and CDR2: SGHTA, FQGNSA. CDR3 length equals 15 residues. The CDR3 loop is CASSPPQRPYNEQFF. The CDR3 nucleotides are TGTGCCAGCAGCCCACCTCAGAGGCCCTACAATGAGCAGTTCTTC.

The genes are TRBV12-3 or TRBV12-4 and TRBJ2-2, with D unclear. Trimming shortened V by 6 bases and J by 7 bases, and 9 bases separated the two germline ends. This CDR3 spans 12 amino acids. CDR3 loop: CASRFLLGELFF. DNA for the CDR3: TGTGCCAGCAGGTTTCTCCTCGGGGAGCTGTTTTTT.

The rearrangement joins TRBV6-4 to TRBJ2-7; TRBD2 agrees at 8 bases. The CDR3 runs to 14 residues. CDR1 is MRHNA and CDR2 is SNTAGT in the germline V gene. Unmatched junction bases numbered 7, after V lost 7 bases and J lost 2 bases. Here the CDR3 DNA reads TGTGCCAGCACCCCCGGGGGGGCCGCCTACGAGCAGTACGTC. Encoded protein: CASTPGGAAYEQYV.

The V call is TRBV6-1, the J call TRBJ1-4; D possibly corresponds to TRBD1 (6 bases). Trimming removed 3 bases at V and 8 bases at J, with 10 bases between. In germline, CDR1 is MNHNS, CDR2 SASEGT. The CDR3 covers 13 residues. CDR3 in amino acids: CASSDRDTEKLFF. The CDR3 nucleotides read TGTGCCAGCAGTGACCGGGACACAGAAAAACTGTTTTTT.